This T cell receptor beta chain was recorded in a study of blood T cells in healthy people across ages. Trimming took 3 bases from V and 5 from J; bases not matched to a gene: 26. The CDR3 length is 21 residues. Germline CDR1 and CDR2: MGHRA and YSYEKL. A second PCR of roughly 6 to 12 cycles used a sample-barcoded 5' primer and a J-beta primer mix. TCRdb called the 5' RACE reads again in MiXCR, with one record for every CDR3 protein. The sample shows 760,000 or so distinct CDR3 sequences, roughly 25% of them seen only once. The same specimen was also included in a second study, on T cells of mothers and their children. As that report states: According to the study, all extracted RNA entered cDNA synthesis at approximately 1.5 ug per 15 ul. There were over 8.5 million TCR beta CDR3 reads from each mother and a few million from each child. In both related and unrelated pairs, TCR recombination output is shaped similarly by thymic selection.

Sequenced sample: blood. The V and J genes are TRBV4-1 and TRBJ1-1; 8 bases are shared with TRBD1. This receptor was obtained from a boy aged 5-17 years in good health. The DNA for the CDR3 is TGCGCCAGCAGCCAGCCAAGCGTTATAACCCGACAGGACAGGGTTGTGACTGAAGCTTTCTTT. Translating gives CASSQPSVITRQDRVVTEAFF.